A few counts support the clone carrying this T cell receptor beta chain. Its antigen is not identified. The data originate from a study of graft-versus-host responses after intestinal transplantation. Study-wide results and limits: Early post-transplant HvG declines tracked with peak circulating GvH clone levels.

Produced via immunoSEQ multiplex PCR; TCRdb's table is partial and in-frame only. The profile covers roughly 36,000 clones, with roughly four fifths appearing a single time and roughly 3.6% taken by the ten largest. V dropped 1 base and J dropped 5 bases, with 12 bases sitting between them. The CDR3 length is 15 residues. Germline loops: CDR1 MNHNS, CDR2 SASEGT. This receptor was identified in a human patient who received an intestinal transplant, so some T cells may come from the graft donor. The chain combines TRBV6-1 with TRBJ1-5, with a weak D call TRBD1 (5 bases). The starting material was PBMCs, obtained more than 950 days after transplant. CDR3: CASSEGGEGYQPQHF. CDR3 in DNA: TGTGCCAGCAGTGAAGGGGGCGAGGGATATCAGCCCCAGCATTTT.